A selection of T cell receptor beta chains follows, all from one sample in a study of shared clonotypes between healthy human individuals. The assay was immunoSEQ multiplex PCR, and TCRdb's table has in-frame clones only and misses some. Of fewer than 1.6 million clones in the sample, just under 99% were seen once. The sequenced sample was naive CD4+ T cells sorted from blood. These receptors were obtained from a man under 40 in good health. Each CDR3 is given without its conserved first and last residue. Each record gives: CDR3 length, V gene, J gene, clone size, CDR3 protein. Size values are once, few and many counts, or a class for expanded clones, and some rows have none.

cdr3_length: 13
v_call: TRBV7-8
j_call: TRBJ2-1
clone_size: NA
cdr3_aa: ASSRGLGPYNEQF

cdr3_length: 14
v_call: TRBV5-1
j_call: TRBJ2-5
clone_size: NA
cdr3_aa: ASSLAPGQTQETQY

cdr3_length: 14
v_call: TRBV15
j_call: TRBJ2-1
clone_size: NA
cdr3_aa: ATSRDRGTGGYEQF

cdr3_length: 11
v_call: TRBV4-1
j_call: TRBJ1-1
clone_size: NA
cdr3_aa: ASSQDRSTEAF

cdr3_length: 10
v_call: TRBV10-2
j_call: TRBJ2-5
clone_size: NA
cdr3_aa: ASSEQRETQY

cdr3_length: 13
v_call: TRBV6-5
j_call: TRBJ1-1
clone_size: NA
cdr3_aa: ASSYSTTGHTEAF

cdr3_length: 12
v_call: TRBV10-1
j_call: TRBJ2-1
clone_size: NA
cdr3_aa: ASSEGTPYNEQF

cdr3_length: 14
v_call: TRBV5-1
j_call: TRBJ2-3
clone_size: once
cdr3_aa: ASSLAGTGVRDTQY

cdr3_length: 11
v_call: TRBV5-4
j_call: TRBJ1-4
clone_size: NA
cdr3_aa: AGADRGSEKLF

cdr3_length: 10
v_call: TRBV18
j_call: TRBJ2-7
clone_size: NA
cdr3_aa: ASSPLGQEQY

cdr3_length: 14
v_call: TRBV4-1
j_call: TRBJ2-1
clone_size: NA
cdr3_aa: ASSPIGREAYNEQF

cdr3_length: 11
v_call: TRBV6-5
j_call: TRBJ1-2
clone_size: NA
cdr3_aa: ASSYRTGDGYT

cdr3_length: 14
v_call: TRBV11-2
j_call: TRBJ2-7
clone_size: NA
cdr3_aa: ASSSGLSSGAYEQY

cdr3_length: 11
v_call: TRBV29-1
j_call: TRBJ2-1
clone_size: NA
cdr3_aa: SADREFYNEQF

cdr3_length: 18
v_call: TRBV13
j_call: TRBJ2-1
clone_size: NA
cdr3_aa: ASSLAGRISGRAIYNEQF

cdr3_length: 13
v_call: TRBV14
j_call: TRBJ1-1
clone_size: once
cdr3_aa: ASSKLGPRGPEAF

cdr3_length: 12
v_call: TRBV18
j_call: TRBJ2-2
clone_size: NA
cdr3_aa: ASSPARNTGELF

cdr3_length: 11
v_call: TRBV7-3
j_call: TRBJ2-3
clone_size: NA
cdr3_aa: ASSSPATDTQY

cdr3_length: 15
v_call: TRBV19
j_call: TRBJ2-2
clone_size: NA
cdr3_aa: ASSIGIAGTNTGELF

cdr3_length: 12
v_call: TRBV6-5
j_call: TRBJ1-4
clone_size: NA
cdr3_aa: ASSRQGGWEKLF

cdr3_length: 12
v_call: TRBV5-1
j_call: TRBJ2-1
clone_size: NA
cdr3_aa: ASSSRSLEYEQF

cdr3_length: 13
v_call: TRBV7-2
j_call: TRBJ2-1
clone_size: NA
cdr3_aa: ASSLGRLAYNEQF

cdr3_length: 12
v_call: TRBV27
j_call: TRBJ1-5
clone_size: NA
cdr3_aa: ASSLRGWDQPQH

cdr3_length: 14
v_call: TRBV15
j_call: TRBJ2-4
clone_size: NA
cdr3_aa: ATQDGLAGAKNIQY

cdr3_length: 14
v_call: TRBV27
j_call: TRBJ2-2
clone_size: NA
cdr3_aa: ASSLSARGLTGELF

cdr3_length: 12
v_call: TRBV7-3
j_call: TRBJ2-3
clone_size: NA
cdr3_aa: ASSQWESTDTQY

cdr3_length: 14
v_call: TRBV30
j_call: TRBJ2-7
clone_size: NA
cdr3_aa: AWSVGFRAGGHEQY

cdr3_length: 12
v_call: TRBV7-2
j_call: TRBJ1-1
clone_size: NA
cdr3_aa: ASSLDSNVAEAF

cdr3_length: 13
v_call: TRBV19
j_call: TRBJ1-5
clone_size: NA
cdr3_aa: ASSIVTGGNQPQH

cdr3_length: 13
v_call: TRBV7-9
j_call: TRBJ2-1
clone_size: NA
cdr3_aa: ASSLRQGSYNEQF

cdr3_length: 11
v_call: TRBV7-9
j_call: TRBJ2-7
clone_size: NA
cdr3_aa: ASSFGQYYEQY